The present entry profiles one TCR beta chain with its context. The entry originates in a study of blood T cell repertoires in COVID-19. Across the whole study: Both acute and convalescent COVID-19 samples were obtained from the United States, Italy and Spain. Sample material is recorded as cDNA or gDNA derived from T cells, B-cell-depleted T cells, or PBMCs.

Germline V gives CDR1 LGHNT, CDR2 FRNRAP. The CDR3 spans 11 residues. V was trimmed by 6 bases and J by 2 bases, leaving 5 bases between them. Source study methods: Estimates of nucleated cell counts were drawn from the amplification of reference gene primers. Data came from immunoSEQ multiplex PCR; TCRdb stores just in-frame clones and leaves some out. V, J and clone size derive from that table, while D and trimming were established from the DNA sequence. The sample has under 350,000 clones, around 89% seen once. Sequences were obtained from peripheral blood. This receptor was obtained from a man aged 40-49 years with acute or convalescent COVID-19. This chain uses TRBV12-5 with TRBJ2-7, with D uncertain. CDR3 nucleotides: TGTGCTAGTGGAGAGACCTACGAGCAGTACTTC. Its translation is CASGETYEQYF.